This TCR beta chain was recorded in a study of post-analysis software for immune sequencing data. Study outcomes and limitations: Versus controls, multiple sclerosis patients showed significantly lower diversity (normalized Chao1).

A word on this clonotype: Its antigen remains unknown.

The authors incorporated unique molecular identifiers into the TCR beta cDNA libraries. One entry per CDR3 protein, called by TCRdb with MiXCR from the PCR reads. The table includes over 150,000 distinct CDR3 sequences, 35% to 40% detected once. The sample here was blood, taken after autologous hematopoietic stem cell transplantation. The receptor was derived from a girl aged 5 to 17 with multiple sclerosis.

The CDR3 is CASSFSGPGGQSYNEQFF. The CDR3 region has the DNA TGTGCCAGCAGTTTTTCAGGGCCGGGAGGCCAGAGTTACAATGAGCAGTTCTTC. This chain uses TRBV28 with TRBJ2-1; 7 bases are a match to TRBD2. Germline CDR1 is MDHEN and CDR2 is SYDVKM. The length of the CDR3 is 18 residues. With 3 bases clipped from V and 4 bases from J, the junction kept 15 bases outside the gene matches.